The 10 T cell receptor beta chains given below trace back to one sample, sequenced in a study of Graves' ophthalmopathy and Graves' hyperthyroidism. TCR beta CDR3 amplification used RNA transcripts. Scientists carried out first-round RT-PCR using HTBI primers and then a second-round multiplex PCR. TCRdb called the multiplex PCR reads again in MiXCR, with one record for every CDR3 protein. Seen here are approximately 210,000 distinct CDR3 sequences, about 32% observed once, and the top ten hold about 9.3%. The specimen was peripheral blood. These receptors were collected from a man aged 50 to 59 with Graves' ophthalmopathy.

This clonotype appeared many times. This chain connects TRBV6-5 to TRBJ1-5; D possibly corresponds to TRBD1 (5 bases). The CDR3 loop spans 14 amino acids. Trimming stripped 5 bases from V and 3 bases from J, with 11 bases between. Germline assignment: CDR1 MNHEY and CDR2 SVGAGI. The CDR3 DNA follows: TGTGCCAGCAGTAACGGGGGGGACAATCAGCCCCAGCATTTT. As protein: CASSNGGDNQPQHF.

This chain joins TRBV5-1 and TRBJ2-2; 7 bases match TRBD1. V lost 4 bases to trimming and J lost 6 bases; unmatched junction nucleotides: 9. The V gene's germline CDR1 is SGHRS and CDR2 YFSETQ. This CDR3 contains 15 residues. CDR3 bases: TGCGCCAGCAGCCCACAGGGGCAGCGCGCCGGGGAGCTGTTTTTT. Encoded protein: CASSPQGQRAGELFF.

This clonotype occurred many times. This chain links TRBV28 with TRBJ2-7; possibly TRBD1 or TRBD2 for D (6 bases each). In germline, CDR1 is MDHEN, CDR2 SYDVKM. The CDR3 sequence is 12 residues long. V gave up 10 bases and J gave up 2 bases, with 12 bases separating them. In DNA form, the CDR3 reads TGTGCCACCCGGAGGGACACCTACGAGCAGTACTTC. It specifies CATRRDTYEQYF.

This clonotype occurred many times. The chain links TRBV29-1 to TRBJ1-1; the D is unclear. Trimming took off 3 bases at V and 2 bases at J, with 10 bases between the two ends. Germline V lookup: CDR1 SQVTM, CDR2 ANQGSEA. CDR3 size: 13 residues. The CDR3 sequence: CSVDGLQNTEAFF. For the CDR3, the DNA is TGCAGCGTTGACGGACTTCAAAACACTGAAGCTTTCTTT.

The chain is built from TRBV12-3 or TRBV12-4 and TRBJ2-7, with D perhaps matching TRBD2 (5 bases). The V end was cut by 5 bases, the J end by 4 bases, with 15 bases between. The CDR3 runs to 14 residues. The CDR3 reads CASSTRGPGYEQYF. CDR3 DNA: TGTGCCAGCAGTACCCGAGGGCCCGGTTACGAGCAGTACTTC.

This clonotype was picked up many times. The V call is TRBV20-1, the J call TRBJ2-4; D ambiguous. This CDR3 region has 13 residues. V dropped 5 bases and J dropped 0 bases, with 8 bases sitting between them. CDR1 is DFQATT and CDR2 is SNEGSKA in the germline V gene (reference sequence). The CDR3 is CSASAAAKNIQYF. Here the CDR3 DNA reads TGCAGTGCTTCGGCAGCAGCCAAAAACATTCAGTACTTC.

The rearrangement joins TRBV28 to TRBJ1-6; D unclear. V dropped 5 bases and J dropped 10 bases, with 18 bases sitting between them. The CDR3 is 15 residues long. CDR1 is MDHEN, CDR2 SYDVKM, per germline. CDR3 nucleotide sequence: TGTGCCAGCAGTCCCTCTTTGGGAGGCGGATCACCCCTCCACTTT. Protein: CASSPSLGGGSPLHF. Full variable domain (missing parts from reference TRBV28 and TRBJ1-6): DVKVTQSSRYLVKRTGEKVFLECVQDMDHENMFWYRQDPGLGLRLIYFSYDVKMKEKGDIPEGYSVSREKKERFSLILESASTNQTSMYLCASSPSLGGGSPLHFGNGTRLTVT.

This clonotype was seen only a few times. The chain recombines TRBV7-2 with TRBJ2-5; D possibly corresponds to TRBD2 (5 bases). In germline, CDR1 is SGHTA, CDR2 FQGNSA. This CDR3 contains 16 residues. The V end was cut by 0 bases, the J end by 4 bases, with 15 bases between. The DNA for the CDR3 is TGTGCCAGCAGCTTAGCGACGCCGGGGTACGGAGAGACCCAGTACTTC. Residues: CASSLATPGYGETQYF.

This clonotype was seen a handful of times. This chain joins TRBV10-3 and TRBJ1-1, with 7 bases lining up with TRBD1. The CDR3 runs 12 residues. The V gene end was trimmed by 3 bases and the J gene end by 11 bases; junction bases not matched to a gene: 6. Looked up from germline, CDR1 is ENHRY and CDR2 is SYGVKD. The CDR3 here is CAISERQGRAFF. The CDR3 DNA is TGTGCCATCAGTGAACGACAGGGCAGGGCTTTCTTT.

This clonotype was detected ten times or more. J is TRBJ1-1 and V is TRBV4-2; possible D gene TRBD1, 6 bases. Trimming removed 0 bases at V and 4 bases at J, with 15 bases between. The CDR3 totals 16 residues. Germline V gives CDR1 LGHNA, CDR2 YNFKEQ. Here the CDR3 reads CASSQDRGGFGTEAFF. The CDR3 DNA is TGTGCCAGCAGCCAAGACAGGGGAGGATTCGGCACTGAAGCTTTCTTT.